The 15 T cell receptor beta chains given below trace back to one sample, sequenced in a study of post-analysis software for immune sequencing data. General observations from the study: Included in a set of about five TRBV segments more frequent in patients than controls were TRBV5-6, TRBV5-1 and TRBV20-1.

Their recognized antigens are unknown. Sequencing libraries made from TCR beta cDNA carried unique molecular identifiers. TCRdb re-called the PCR reads with MiXCR, one entry per CDR3 protein. The sample lists approximately 440,000 distinct CDR3 sequences; approximately 45% were seen once. The sequenced material came from blood. Receptors originate from a girl aged 5-17 years with multiple sclerosis.

This clonotype came up a few times. This may stem from a read error, because a much larger clone lies one nucleotide away. The rearrangement joins TRBV7-9 to TRBJ2-7, with 7 bases identical to TRBD2. This CDR3 contains 14 residues. Unmatched junction bases numbered 5, after V lost 0 bases and J lost 6 bases. CDR1 and CDR2 from the germline V gene are SEHNR and FQNEAQ (reference sequence). The CDR3 nucleotides read TGTGCCAGCAGCTTAGCGGGAGGGCCCTTCGAGCAGTACTTC. Its translation: CASSLAGGPFEQYF.

The sample holds many counts of this clonotype. This chain joins TRBV5-5 and TRBJ2-7, with D unclear. V lost 0 bases and J lost 0, with 7 bases in between. This CDR3 is built from 14 residues. Germline V gives CDR1 SGHKS, CDR2 YYEKEE (reference sequence). The DNA for the CDR3 is TGTGCCAGCAGCTTGGACATTTCCTCCTACGAGCAGTACTTC. As protein: CASSLDISSYEQYF.

This chain connects TRBV12-3 or TRBV12-4 to TRBJ1-5, with D uncertain. Between the trimmed V and J ends, which lost 8 bases and 2 bases, there was a span of 16 bases. The CDR3 consists of 15 residues. The CDR3 spells CASGPEGGGNQPQHF. In nucleotides, the CDR3 is TGTGCCAGCGGCCCAGAAGGCGGAGGCAATCAGCCCCAGCATTTT.

In nucleotides, the CDR3 is TGCGCCAGCAGCCTCACCGGAAAGGGGCCGCACTCCTACGAGCAGTACTTC. This gives the protein CASSLTGKGPHSYEQYF. The chain links TRBV4-1 to TRBJ2-7; weak D call: TRBD1 (5 bases). Trimming removed 4 bases at V and 0 bases at J, with 19 bases between. The CDR3 extends over 17 amino acids. CDR1 and CDR2 (germline): MGHRA, YSYEKL.

J is TRBJ2-7 and V is TRBV4-3; D gene uncertain. The CDR3 is 13 amino acids. The germline V gene encodes CDR1 LGHNA and CDR2 YSLEER. V lost 0 bases to trimming and J lost 3 bases, with 6 bases between them. This chain's CDR3 is CASSQESSYEQYF. The CDR3 DNA sequence: TGCGCCAGCAGCCAAGAATCAAGCTACGAGCAGTACTTC.

This clonotype was seen repeatedly, ten times or more. One junction end disagrees with the germline gene, perhaps due to a read error. The V call is TRBV5-1, the J call TRBJ2-7; 8 bases match TRBD1. The CDR3 has 14 residues. The germline V gene has CDR1 SGHRS and CDR2 YFSETQ. CDR3 in amino acids: CASSRDRGSYEQYF. Written as DNA, the CDR3 is TGTGCCAGCAGCCGAGACAGGGGCTCCTACGAGCAGTACTTC.

In this sample, this clonotype turned up a few times. The V and J genes are TRBV4-3 and TRBJ2-7, with D tentatively TRBD2 (5 bases). CDR1 and CDR2 (germline): LGHNA, YSLEER. The CDR3 extends over 16 amino acids. The V and J ends lost 0 bases and 5 bases respectively, with 17 bases between them. The CDR3 bases are TGCGCCAGCAGCCAAGAGAGTGCTAGCCACGAGGACGAGCAGTACTTC. Translated: CASSQESASHEDEQYF.

This clonotype turned up a few times. The chain links TRBV28 to TRBJ2-1; D gene unclear. V lost 7 bases and J lost 2, with 12 bases in between. Germline V gene data show CDR1 as MDHEN and CDR2 as SYDVKM. The length of the CDR3 is 14 residues. In DNA form, the CDR3 reads TGTGCCAGCATTGAGTCCGGAACCTACAATGAGCAGTTCTTC. Its protein is CASIESGTYNEQFF.

This clonotype was observed many times. The V gene is TRBV29-1, the J gene TRBJ1-2; D is possibly TRBD1 (5 bases). Germline lookup yields CDR1 SQVTM and CDR2 ANQGSEA. V lost 1 base to trimming and J lost 8 bases, with 11 bases between them. This CDR3 is 12 amino acids long. The CDR3, as DNA: TGCAGCGTTGAAGGCTTGAGGGGCGGCTACACCTTC. Translating gives CSVEGLRGGYTF.

Comments on this clonotype: One end of the junction varies from germline; a read error may be responsible. This chain uses TRBV20-1 with TRBJ2-7; 9 nucleotides agree with TRBD2. Germline V gene sequence: CDR1 DFQATT, CDR2 SNEGSKA (reference sequence). The CDR3 totals 14 residues. The CDR3 DNA sequence: TGCAGTGTTAGAGATGGTAGCGGGGGTTACGAGCAGTACTTC. This translates into CSVRDGSGGYEQYF.

This clonotype was seen a few times. This rearrangement joins TRBV24-1 to TRBJ2-3; 7 bases fit TRBD1. Germline V lookup: CDR1 KGHDR, CDR2 SFDVKD. With V trimmed by 4 bases and J by 2 bases, 5 bases remained unmatched. The CDR3 covers 15 residues. CDR3 loop: CATSDPGTDTDTQYF. The CDR3 DNA sequence: TGTGCCACCAGTGACCCCGGGACAGACACAGATACGCAGTATTTT.

This clonotype was detected a few times. V is TRBV7-2 and J is TRBJ2-1; no definite D call. CDR1 and CDR2 (germline): SGHTA, FQGNSA. With 3 bases removed from V and 3 bases from J, the gap between germline ends came to 3 bases. This CDR3 contains 12 residues. The CDR3 protein is CASSFGYNEQFF. The CDR3 nucleotides read TGTGCCAGCAGCTTCGGCTACAATGAGCAGTTCTTC.

The chain employs TRBV27 and TRBJ2-1; no clear D gene. Trimming removed 11 bases from V and 1 base from J, with 18 bases in between. The CDR3 loop spans 15 amino acids. The germline V gene has CDR1 MNHEY and CDR2 SMNVEV (reference sequence). CDR3 amino acids: CAGTLGALSYNEQFF. The CDR3 nucleotides are TGTGCCGGAACCTTAGGAGCCCTTTCCTACAATGAGCAGTTCTTC.

This clonotype was counted between two and nine times. This rearrangement joins TRBV27 to TRBJ2-5; the D call may be TRBD1 or TRBD2 (5 bases each). CDR3 length equals 15 residues. With 7 bases removed from V and 11 bases from J, the gap between germline ends came to 26 bases. Germline CDR1 MNHEY, CDR2 SMNVEV (reference sequence). CDR3: CASTDSPTADNEQYF. CDR3 coding DNA: TGTGCCAGCACCGACAGCCCTACAGCGGACAATGAGCAGTACTTC.

This sequence joins TRBV20-1 and TRBJ2-7; D is uncertain. Per germline, CDR1 DFQATT and CDR2 SNEGSKA (reference sequence). CDR3 size: 15 residues. The V and J ends lost 3 bases and 0 bases respectively, with 15 bases between them. The CDR3 DNA is TGCAGTGCTAGGGAACTGGACGGCAGCTCCTACGAGCAGTACTTC. It specifies CSARELDGSSYEQYF.